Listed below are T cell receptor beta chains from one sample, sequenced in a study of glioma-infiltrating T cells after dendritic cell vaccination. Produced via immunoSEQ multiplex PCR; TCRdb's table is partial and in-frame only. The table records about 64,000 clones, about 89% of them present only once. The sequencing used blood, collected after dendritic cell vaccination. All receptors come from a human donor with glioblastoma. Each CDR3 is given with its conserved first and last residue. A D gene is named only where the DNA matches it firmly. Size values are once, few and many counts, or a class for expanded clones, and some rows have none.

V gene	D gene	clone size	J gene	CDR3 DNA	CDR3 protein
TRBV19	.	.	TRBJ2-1	TGTGCCAGTAGTATAGTAGGAGCCAATGAGCAGTTCTTC	CASSIVGANEQFF
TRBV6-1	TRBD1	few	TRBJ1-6	TGTGCCAGCAGTGAACCGGGACAGGGGGGATCACCCCTCCACTTT	CASSEPGQGGSPLHF
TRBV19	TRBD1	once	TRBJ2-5	TGTGCCAGTAGGTTGACAGGGGGTATGGAGACCCAGTACTTC	CASRLTGGMETQYF
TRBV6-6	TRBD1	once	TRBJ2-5	TGTGCCAGCAGTTACTTAGGGACAGGGGGGTCCCAGTACTTC	CASSYLGTGGSQYF
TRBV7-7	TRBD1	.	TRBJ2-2	TGTGCCAGCAGCTTAGCGCTCGGGACAGGGGCCTTTCCAACCGGGGAGCTGTTTTTT	CASSLALGTGAFPTGELFF
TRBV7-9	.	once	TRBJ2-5	TGTGCCAGCAGCAAAGGGCTAGCGAGTAAAGAGACCCAGTACTTC	CASSKGLASKETQYF
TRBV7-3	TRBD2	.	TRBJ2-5	TGTGCCAGCAGCCCATTAGCGGGAGGCTCCCAAGAGACCCAGTACTTC	CASSPLAGGSQETQYF
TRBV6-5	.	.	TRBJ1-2	TGTGCCAGCAGTTACTCGGCAGGGGCCTATGGCTACACCTTC	CASSYSAGAYGYTF
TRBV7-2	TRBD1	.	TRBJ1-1	TGTGCCAGCAAGAGGACACAACCGGGACAGGGGAACACTGAAGCTTTCTTT	CASKRTQPGQGNTEAFF
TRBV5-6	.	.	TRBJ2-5	TGTGCCAGCAGGGGTAGCGGAGAGACCCAGTACTTC	CASRGSGETQYF
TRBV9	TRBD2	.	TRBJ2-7	TGTGCCAGCAGCGTAGCCCCTAGCGGGAGTCTTTACGAGCAGTACTTC	CASSVAPSGSLYEQYF
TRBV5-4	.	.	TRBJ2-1	TGTGCCAGCAGCCCCGCGGCCTACAATGAGCAGTTCTTC	CASSPAAYNEQFF
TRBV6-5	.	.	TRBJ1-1	TGTGCGACAGAGAAGGCACGGCCCATGAACACTGAAGCTTTCTTT	CATEKARPMNTEAFF
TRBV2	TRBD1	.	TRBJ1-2	TGTGCCAGCAGGAGGGAGAGCCGGGACAGGGGGTCCTATGGCTACACCTTC	CASRRESRDRGSYGYTF
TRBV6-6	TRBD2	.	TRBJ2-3	TGTGCCAGCAGTTACTTCAGCGGGATCGGCACAGATACGCAGTATTTT	CASSYFSGIGTDTQYF
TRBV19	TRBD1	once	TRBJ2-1	TGTGCCAGTAGTATATTGCCAGGGGGCTACAATGAGCAGTTCTTC	CASSILPGGYNEQFF
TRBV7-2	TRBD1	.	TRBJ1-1	TGTGCCAGCAGCACCTACAGGGGGGACACTGAAGCTTTCTTT	CASSTYRGDTEAFF
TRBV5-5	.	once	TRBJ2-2	TGTGCCAGCAGCTTGGAGGTCGGGAGGAACACCGGGGAGCTGTTTTTT	CASSLEVGRNTGELFF
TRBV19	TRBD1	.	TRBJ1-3	TGTGCCAGTAGCCCCTGGACAGGGGCCGAAGGAAACACCATATATTTT	CASSPWTGAEGNTIYF
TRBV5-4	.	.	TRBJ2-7	TGTGCCAGCACCCGTGGGGCGGAACCCATTACCTCCTACGAGCAGTACTTC	CASTRGAEPITSYEQYF
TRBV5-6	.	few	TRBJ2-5	TGTGCCAGCAGCTTGGTAGGGGGTCTGGCAGAGACCCAGTACTTC	CASSLVGGLAETQYF
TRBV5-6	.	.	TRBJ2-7	TGTGCCAGCAGCTCAAGCAGGTCATCCTACGAGCAGTACTTC	CASSSSRSSYEQYF
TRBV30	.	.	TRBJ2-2	TGTGCCTGGAGTGGAAGGGGAGGTCGCGGCGGGGAGCTGTTTTTT	CAWSGRGGRGGELFF
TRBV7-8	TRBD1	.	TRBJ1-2	TGTGCCAGCAGCCTGTTACAGGGGGTCTCCTATGGCTACACCTTC	CASSLLQGVSYGYTF
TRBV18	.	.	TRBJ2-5	TGTGCCAGCTCACCACGTGGAGGGCAAGAGACCCAGTACTTC	CASSPRGGQETQYF
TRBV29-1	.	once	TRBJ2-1	TGCAGCGTTGTTTGGGAGATTGATGAGCAGTTCTTC	CSVVWEIDEQFF
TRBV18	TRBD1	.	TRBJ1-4	TGTGCCAGCTCACTCGGGACAGGGAATGAAAAACTGTTTTTT	CASSLGTGNEKLFF
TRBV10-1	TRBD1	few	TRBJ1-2	TGCGCCAGCAGTGAGTCGAGGGACAGCTGGGGCTACACCTTC	CASSESRDSWGYTF
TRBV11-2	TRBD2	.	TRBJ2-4	TGTGCCAGCAGCTCAATAGCGGGCCCGCTAGCCAAAAACATTCAGTACTTC	CASSSIAGPLAKNIQYF
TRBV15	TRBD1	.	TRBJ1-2	TGTGCCACCAGCAGAGCGACGACAGGGGATGAGGGTGGCTACACCTTC	CATSRATTGDEGGYTF
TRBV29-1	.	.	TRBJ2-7	TGCAGCGTTGTGGAGGATTCCTACGAGCAGTACTTC	CSVVEDSYEQYF
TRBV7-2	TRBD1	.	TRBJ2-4	TGTGCCAGCAGGAAAACACCGGACAGGGGTTACATTCAGTACTTC	CASRKTPDRGYIQYF
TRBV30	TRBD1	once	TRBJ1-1	TGTGCCTGGAGTCCCCTGCAGGGGGCATTGTCTTTCTTT	CAWSPLQGALSFF
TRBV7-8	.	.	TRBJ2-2	TGTGCCAGCAGCCCCTCCCCAGGGGCGAGCACCGGGGAGCTGTTTTTT	CASSPSPGASTGELFF
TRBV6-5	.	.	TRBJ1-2	TGTGCCAGCAGTTACATTGGGAGGGGCTACACCTTC	CASSYIGRGYTF
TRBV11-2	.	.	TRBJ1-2	TGTGCCAGCAGCCCAGGGGTCGTCGGTGGCTACACCTTC	CASSPGVVGGYTF
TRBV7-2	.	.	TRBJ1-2	TGTGCCAGCAGCTTCTCCAGGGGTGGCTACACCTTC	CASSFSRGGYTF
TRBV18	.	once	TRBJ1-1	TGTGCCAGCTCACCACGGGCAGGTCGGTCCGACACTGAAGCTTTCTTT	CASSPRAGRSDTEAFF
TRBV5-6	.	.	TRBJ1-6	TGTGCCAGCAGGTTCGGTAATTCACCCCTCCACTTT	CASRFGNSPLHF
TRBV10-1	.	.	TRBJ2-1	TGCGCCACCCAGGGGTTAGCTAATGAGCAGTTCTTC	CATQGLANEQFF
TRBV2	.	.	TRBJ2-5	TGTGCCAGCAGGGTTACCAGATTCGGGCAAGAGACCCAGTACTTC	CASRVTRFGQETQYF
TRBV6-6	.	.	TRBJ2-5	TGTGCCAGCAGTTTGAAGGACAGCCCTCCCCAAGAGACCCAGTACTTC	CASSLKDSPPQETQYF
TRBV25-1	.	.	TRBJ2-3	TGTGCCAGCAGTGAAGGGGCTAGCACAGATACGCAGTATTTT	CASSEGASTDTQYF
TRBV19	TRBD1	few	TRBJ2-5	TGTGCCACCGGCCCAGGGACAGGTAAAGAGACCCAGTACTTC	CATGPGTGKETQYF
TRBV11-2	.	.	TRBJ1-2	TGTGCCAGCAGCTTTCTTCGAAAGTCAGGCTATGGCTACACCTTC	CASSFLRKSGYGYTF
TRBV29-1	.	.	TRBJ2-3	TGCAGCGTTGATTGGGCAGGGGATGAAGTAGATACGCAGTATTTT	CSVDWAGDEVDTQYF
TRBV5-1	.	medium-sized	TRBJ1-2	TGCGCCAGCAGCAGGACAGCCGATGGCTACACCTTC	CASSRTADGYTF
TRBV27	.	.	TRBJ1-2	TGTGCCAGCAGTTTATCAGACAGAGCCTCCTATGGCTACACCTTC	CASSLSDRASYGYTF
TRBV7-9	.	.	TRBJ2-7	TGTGCCAGCAGTCCGACAGGCGTCAGCTCCTACGAGCAGTACTTC	CASSPTGVSSYEQYF
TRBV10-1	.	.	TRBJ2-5	TGCGCCAGCAGTGCTACCTACGAAGAGACCCAGTACTTC	CASSATYEETQYF
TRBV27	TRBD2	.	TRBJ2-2	TGTGCCAGCAGTGCTTCTAGCGGGAGACAGACCGGGGAGCTGTTTTTT	CASSASSGRQTGELFF
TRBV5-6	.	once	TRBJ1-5	TGTGCCAGCAGCTTGGGGGGCTATAGCAATCAGCCCCAGCATTTT	CASSLGGYSNQPQHF
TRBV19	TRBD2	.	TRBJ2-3	TGTGCCAGTAGTATTGACTTAGCGGGGGGGCTCGTGGATACGCAGTATTTT	CASSIDLAGGLVDTQYF
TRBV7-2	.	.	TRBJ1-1	TGTGCCAGCAGCGCAGCAGGGCGGAGGAACACTGAAGCTTTCTTT	CASSAAGRRNTEAFF
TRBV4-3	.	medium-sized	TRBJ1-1	TGCGCCAGCTCCAGGGAGGGATCCACTGAAGCTTTCTTT	CASSREGSTEAFF
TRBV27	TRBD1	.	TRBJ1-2	TGTGCCAGCAGTTCGGGACAGGGGGTGTGGGGCTACACCTTC	CASSSGQGVWGYTF
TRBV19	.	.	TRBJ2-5	TGTGCCAGTAGTGGTACAGGGTCGGTGGAGACCCAGTACTTC	CASSGTGSVETQYF
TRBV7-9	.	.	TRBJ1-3	TGTGCCAGCAGCCTGGTGGGGGGGGCTCCTGGAAACACCATATATTTT	CASSLVGGAPGNTIYF